Following are 5 T cell receptor beta chains from one sample sequenced in a study of shared clonotypes between healthy human individuals. Only in-frame clones appear in the TCRdb table, and some are missing; sequencing was by immunoSEQ multiplex PCR. Here the sample spans about 2,100,000 clones, around 93% being singletons. Terminally differentiated effector memory CD45RA+ cells were left out of the naive CD8 fraction, which was CD45RO-negative and positively selected for CCR7. Sequenced: naive CD8+ T cells from PBMCs. These receptors all stem from a man younger than 35 in good health. Some clones in this sample may be carry-over from other donors' samples.

The gene calls are TRBV4-3 and TRBJ2-3; 10 bases match TRBD2. Germline CDR1 LGHNA, CDR2 YSLEER. The ends lost 3 bases at V and 5 bases at J; junction bases unmatched: 5. The length of the CDR3 is 15 residues. CDR3 region: CASSQILAGRDTQYF. In nucleotides, the CDR3 is TGCGCCAGCAGCCAGATACTAGCGGGACGAGATACGCAGTATTTT.

J is TRBJ1-2 and V is TRBV5-1; D gene uncertain. Germline lookup yields CDR1 SGHRS and CDR2 YFSETQ. Trimming removed 2 bases from V and 5 bases from J, with 10 bases in between. This CDR3 has 13 residues. The CDR3 here is CASSLGSQYGYTF. CDR3 bases: TGCGCCAGCAGCTTAGGCAGCCAATATGGCTACACCTTC.

The table lists this clone with a count of one. The genes are TRBV11-2 and TRBJ2-7, with D maybe TRBD1 (5 bases). Germline CDR1 SGHAT, CDR2 FQNNGV. V lost 2 bases, J lost 3 bases, and 11 bases lay in between. This CDR3 has 14 residues. This CDR3 is CASSLSLGDYEQYF. The CDR3 DNA is TGTGCCAGCAGCTTAAGCTTAGGGGACTACGAGCAGTACTTC.

The chain links TRBV9 to TRBJ2-5; 10 bases align to TRBD2. V was pared by 3 bases and J by 3 bases, with 11 bases of the junction left unmatched. Germline CDR1 and CDR2: SGDLS and YYNGEE. CDR3 length: 17 amino acids. The CDR3: CASSGRTSGEQKETQYF. DNA of the CDR3: TGTGCCAGCAGCGGACGGACTAGCGGAGAACAAAAAGAGACCCAGTACTTC.

This sequence joins TRBV27 and TRBJ2-2; D may be TRBD2 (6 bases). From germline, CDR1 is MNHEY and CDR2 SMNVEV (reference sequence). The CDR3 contains 15 residues. Trimming took off 3 bases at V and 1 base at J, with 9 bases between the two ends. CDR3 DNA sequence: TGTGCCAGCAGTTTCGGGGGTGGGAACACCGGGGAGCTGTTTTTT. Translating gives CASSFGGGNTGELFF.